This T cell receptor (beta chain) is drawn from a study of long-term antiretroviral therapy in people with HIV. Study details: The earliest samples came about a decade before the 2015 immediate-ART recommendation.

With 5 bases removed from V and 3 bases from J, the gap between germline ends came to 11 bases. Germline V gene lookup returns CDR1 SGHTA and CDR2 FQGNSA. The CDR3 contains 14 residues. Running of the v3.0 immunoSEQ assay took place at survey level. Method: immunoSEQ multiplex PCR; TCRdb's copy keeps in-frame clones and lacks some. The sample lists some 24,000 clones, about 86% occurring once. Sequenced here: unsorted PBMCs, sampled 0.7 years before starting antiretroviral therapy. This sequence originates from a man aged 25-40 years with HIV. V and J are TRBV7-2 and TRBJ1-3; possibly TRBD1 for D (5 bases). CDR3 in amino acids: CASSLGGIGNTIYF. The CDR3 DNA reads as TGTGCCAGCAGCCTTGGGGGAATTGGAAACACCATATATTTT.